The 26 T cell receptor beta chains below all came from one sample that was sequenced in a study of cytomegalovirus exposure and HLA in healthy donors. Primers included in the PCR were 60 Vbeta and 13 Jbeta primers. The data were produced by immunoSEQ multiplex PCR, yet TCRdb's version contains in-frame clones alone and is incomplete. The sample lists 110,000 to 150,000 clones, just under 70% seen once, with around 4% in the top ten. The sequencing input was PBMCs. Source of these receptors: a man between 60 and 75 years old in good health and CMV-seronegative.

The J gene is TRBJ1-3, the V gene TRBV10-3; D might be TRBD1 (5 bases). CDR1 is ENHRY, CDR2 SYGVKD, per germline. Trimming cost V 10 bases and J 4 bases, with 8 bases left between them. The CDR3 length is 11 residues. The CDR3 DNA follows: TGTGCCACAGGGAACGGAAACACCATATATTTT. Its translation: CATGNGNTIYF.

This clone was seen just once. The V and J genes are TRBV29-1 and TRBJ2-3; 9 bases map to TRBD2. This CDR3 is built from 15 residues. Germline CDR1 reads SQVTM; CDR2 reads ANQGSEA. Trimming cost V 3 bases and J 3 bases; bases outside gene matches: 7. This CDR3 is CSVEGLAGVTDTQYF. CDR3 sequence (DNA): TGCAGCGTTGAGGGGTTAGCGGGAGTGACAGATACGCAGTATTTT.

This chain joins TRBV6-5 and TRBJ2-2, with D possibly being TRBD2 (5 bases). Germline CDR1 MNHEY, CDR2 SVGAGI. The CDR3 runs 13 residues. The V end was cut by 6 bases, the J end by 0 bases, with 5 bases between. The CDR3 coding sequence is TGTGCCAGCAGCGGGGCGAACACCGGGGAGCTGTTTTTT. Protein product: CASSGANTGELFF.

The V and J genes are TRBV5-1 and TRBJ2-2; 7 bases map to TRBD1. J gave up 3 bases and V 2 bases, and 4 bases lay outside the gene matches. The germline CDR1 and CDR2 sequences are SGHRS and YFSETQ. This CDR3 has 15 amino acids. The CDR3 spells CASSLAGTDTGELFF. The CDR3 bases are TGCGCCAGCAGCTTAGCCGGGACAGACACCGGGGAGCTGTTTTTT.

This clone showed up just once. The V and J genes are TRBV6-1 and TRBJ1-2, with a tentative D call TRBD1 (5 bases). The CDR3 length is 12 residues. Looked up from germline, CDR1 is MNHNS and CDR2 is SASEGT. Trimming left V 3 bases short and J 11 bases short, with 13 bases between. The CDR3 is CASSDGYRSYTF. The CDR3 DNA reads as TGTGCCAGCAGTGACGGTTACAGGAGTTACACCTTC.

The genes are TRBV9 and TRBJ1-1; the match to TRBD1 covers 10 bases. Trimming removed 2 bases from V and 7 bases from J; junction bases left unmatched: 8. The germline V gene encodes CDR1 SGDLS and CDR2 YYNGEE. This CDR3 is 15 amino acids long. CDR3: CASSVEMTGGGEAFF. In DNA, the CDR3 is TGTGCCAGCAGCGTGGAAATGACAGGGGGCGGTGAAGCTTTCTTT.

This clone was seen a few times. The V gene is TRBV5-1, the J gene TRBJ2-7; 8 nucleotides match TRBD1. V shed 0 bases, J shed 4 bases, and the junction held 6 bases outside the gene matches. Germline CDR1 and CDR2: SGHRS and YFSETQ. The CDR3 loop spans 15 amino acids. The CDR3 reads CASSLDGTGVYEQYF. The CDR3, as DNA: TGCGCCAGCAGCTTGGACGGGACAGGTGTTTACGAGCAGTACTTC. Based on the CDR3 plus reference TRBV5-1 and TRBJ2-7, the full variable domain is KAGVTQTPRYLIKTRGQQVTLSCSPISGHRSVSWYQQTPGQGLQFLFEYFSETQRNKGNFPGRFSGRQFSNSRSEMNVSTLELGDSALYLCASSLDGTGVYEQYFGPGTRLTVT.

The chain carries TRBV27 and TRBJ1-2; TRBD1 might be the D (6 bases). Trimming pared 5 bases from V and 5 bases from J, leaving 12 bases between. The germline V gene has CDR1 MNHEY and CDR2 SMNVEV (reference sequence). The CDR3 length is 13 residues. The CDR3 nucleotides are TGTGCCAGCAGTCCCCACAGGGCGTATGGCTACACCTTC. Its translation is CASSPHRAYGYTF.

The chain uses TRBV28 and TRBJ1-3, with TRBD1 as a possible D gene (6 bases). Germline assignment: CDR1 MDHEN and CDR2 SYDVKM. The CDR3 runs 18 residues. With 7 bases removed from V and 3 bases from J, the gap between germline ends came to 25 bases. The CDR3 loop reads CASTPGGVGGALGNTIYF. CDR3 DNA: TGTGCCAGCACCCCTGGGGGGGTCGGGGGCGCTCTTGGAAACACCATATATTTT.

The rearrangement joins TRBV5-1 to TRBJ1-4; TRBD1 is a possible D gene (6 bases). Germline V gene data show CDR1 as SGHRS and CDR2 as YFSETQ. The germline V and J ends were trimmed by 4 bases and 7 bases, with 17 bases remaining between them. CDR3 length: 15 amino acids. In nucleotides, the CDR3 is TGCGCCAGCAGCACAACACCCGGGACATCTGAAAAACTGTTTTTT. It encodes CASSTTPGTSEKLFF.

This clone was seen just once. The chain links TRBV7-3 to TRBJ2-5, with 9 nucleotides matching TRBD2. V gave up 2 bases and J gave up 4 bases; unmatched junction bases: 5. The CDR3 is 15 residues long. Germline values: CDR1 SGHTA, CDR2 FQGTGA. The chain's CDR3 is CASSLGGLALETQYF. In nucleotides, the CDR3 is TGTGCCAGCAGCTTAGGCGGACTAGCGTTAGAGACCCAGTACTTC.

The chain couples TRBV7-9 to TRBJ2-2; no reliable D call. V was shortened by 6 bases and J by 13 bases, with 12 bases between the two germline ends. The germline V gene has CDR1 SEHNR and CDR2 FQNEAQ (reference sequence). The CDR3 sequence is 11 residues long. The CDR3 reads CASSTYSGLFF. Here the CDR3 DNA reads TGTGCCAGCAGTACCTATTCAGGGCTGTTTTTT.

The J gene is TRBJ2-7, the V gene TRBV29-1, with D possibly matching TRBD2 (5 bases). The germline V gene encodes CDR1 SQVTM and CDR2 ANQGSEA. The CDR3 length is 16 residues. Trimming removed 4 bases at V and 0 bases at J, with 19 bases between. The CDR3 sequence: CSVVGVVARSSYEQYF. The CDR3 region has the DNA TGCAGCGTTGTGGGTGTGGTAGCGCGGAGCTCCTACGAGCAGTACTTC.

The chain links TRBV29-1 to TRBJ2-5, with 7 bases lining up with TRBD2. The J call may be incorrect, as the DNA end agrees better with TRBJ2-7. The CDR3 is 15 residues long. Germline V gives CDR1 SQVTM, CDR2 ANQGSEA. The CDR3 DNA reads TGCAGCGTTGGGGATTTGCGGGAGCCTTCCTACGAGCAGTACTTC. Amino acid sequence: CSVGDLREPSYEQYF.

The chain joins TRBV27 to TRBJ1-1; TRBD1 might be the D (5 bases). The germline V gene has CDR1 MNHEY and CDR2 SMNVEV (reference sequence). This CDR3 is 15 amino acids long. V lost 4 bases and J lost 5, with 17 bases in between. CDR3 in DNA: TGTGCCAGCAGTTCGTGGGGAGGGGAGAAGACTGAAGCTTTCTTT. It specifies CASSSWGGEKTEAFF.

This clone was counted a single time. The chain carries TRBV9 and TRBJ1-2, with TRBD1 matching 10 bases. J gave up 8 bases and V 0 bases, and 10 bases lay outside the gene matches. CDR3 size: 16 residues. Germline-derived CDR1 and CDR2 are SGDLS and YYNGEE. DNA of the CDR3: TGTGCCAGCAGCGTAGCGACAGGGGGCGTTGTTTGGGGCTACACCTTC. Its protein product is CASSVATGGVVWGYTF.

The chain has TRBV19 and TRBJ1-5, with 11 bases fitting TRBD1. Germline trimming cut 6 bases from V and 6 bases from J; bases unmatched to any gene: 1. The germline CDR1 and CDR2 sequences are LNHDA and SQIVND (reference sequence). This CDR3 has 13 residues. In nucleotides, the CDR3 is TGTGCCAGTAGCGGACAGGGGGCTCAGCCCCAGCATTTT. This encodes CASSGQGAQPQHF.

The chain joins TRBV11-2 to TRBJ2-7, with D possibly TRBD1 on 5 matching bases. Germline CDR1 reads SGHAT; CDR2 reads FQNNGV. With 5 bases removed from V and 3 bases from J, the gap between germline ends came to 17 bases. CDR3 length: 15 residues. CDR3 bases: TGTGCCAGCAGCCTAGGAAGGGGTACGGTCTACGAGCAGTACTTC. Amino acid sequence: CASSLGRGTVYEQYF.

This clone was seen a few times. The chain employs TRBV4-3 and TRBJ1-4, with a possible D match to TRBD1 (5 bases). From germline, CDR1 is LGHNA and CDR2 YSLEER. V was shortened by 4 bases and J by 7 bases, with 16 bases between the two germline ends. This CDR3 region has 15 residues. CDR3 nucleotides: TGCGCCAGCAGCCGGGTTGGGCAGGGTGGTGAAAAACTGTTTTTT. It translates to CASSRVGQGGEKLFF.

The chain uses TRBV4-3 and TRBJ2-1; 11 bases fit TRBD2. CDR3 size: 15 residues. The V gene end was trimmed by 1 base and the J gene end by 9 bases; junction bases not matched to a gene: 5. From germline, CDR1 is LGHNA and CDR2 YSLEER. CDR3: CASSQGLAGGPEQFF. The CDR3 DNA is TGCGCCAGCAGCCAAGGCCTAGCGGGAGGCCCTGAGCAGTTCTTC.

The gene calls are TRBV11-2 and TRBJ2-2; D is unresolved. With 5 bases removed from V and 4 bases from J, the gap between germline ends came to 14 bases. CDR3 length: 15 residues. Germline CDR1 is SGHAT and CDR2 is FQNNGV. The CDR3 DNA follows: TGTGCCAGCAGCGTACGTGCTACTTTCACCGGGGAGCTGTTTTTT. Residues: CASSVRATFTGELFF. Based on the CDR3 plus reference TRBV11-2 and TRBJ2-2, the full variable domain is EAGVAQSPRYKIIEKRQSVAFWCNPISGHATLYWYQQILGQGPKLLIQFQNNGVVDDSQLPKDRFSAERLKGVDSTLKIQPAKLEDSAVYLCASSVRATFTGELFFGEGSRLTVL.

The chain combines TRBV7-2 with TRBJ2-2; no reliable D call. The V end lost 1 base, the J end lost 7 bases, and 10 bases lay between the germline ends. Germline lookup yields CDR1 SGHTA and CDR2 FQGNSA. The CDR3 is made up of 14 amino acids. This CDR3 is CASSLGGPGGELFF. CDR3 DNA sequence: TGTGCCAGCAGCTTAGGAGGTCCCGGCGGGGAGCTGTTTTTT. Combining the CDR3 with reference TRBV7-2 and TRBJ2-2 gives the whole variable domain GAGVSQSPSNKVTEKGKDVELRCDPISGHTALYWYRQSLGQGLEFLIYFQGNSAPDKSGLPSDRFSAERTGGSVSTLTIQRTQQEDSAVYLCASSLGGPGGELFFGEGSRLTVL.

This clone was observed a handful of times. The chain couples TRBV2 to TRBJ1-2; 8 bases map to TRBD1. The CDR3 length is 14 residues. From germline, CDR1 is SNHLY and CDR2 FYNNEI. The junction had 7 bases not matched to a gene; V was cut back by 2 bases and J by 8 bases. CDR3 residues: CASSESQGARGYTF. Written as DNA, the CDR3 is TGTGCCAGCAGTGAATCCCAGGGGGCCCGGGGCTACACCTTC.

The J gene is TRBJ2-7, the V gene TRBV28; weak D call: TRBD1 (6 bases). The CDR3 extends over 14 amino acids. V lost 6 bases, J lost 0 bases, and 12 bases lay in between. Germline-derived CDR1 and CDR2 are MDHEN and SYDVKM. CDR3 in DNA: TGTGCCAGCAGCAAAAGGGACACCTCCTACGAGCAGTACTTC. It translates to CASSKRDTSYEQYF.

V gene TRBV18 combines with J gene TRBJ2-1, with TRBD2 matching 11 bases. The CDR3 sequence is 16 residues long. V trimming: 4 bases; J trimming: 1 base; junction bases outside the gene matches: 3. Germline assignment: CDR1 KGHSH and CDR2 LQKENI. This CDR3 reads CASSRLAGGSYNEQFF. CDR3 in DNA: TGTGCCAGCTCACGGCTAGCGGGAGGTTCCTACAATGAGCAGTTCTTC. Together with reference TRBV18 and TRBJ2-1, the CDR3 gives the full variable domain: NAGVMQNPRHLVRRRGQEARLRCSPMKGHSHVYWYRQLPEEGLKFMVYLQKENIIDESGMPKERFSAEFPKEGPSILRIQQVVRGDSAAYFCASSRLAGGSYNEQFFGPGTRLTVL.

CDR3 nucleotide sequence: TGTGCCAGCAGGGGAAGCGGGGGATTCTACGAGCAGTACTTC. It is translated as CASRGSGGFYEQYF. The rearrangement joins TRBV28 to TRBJ2-7, with 8 bases aligning to TRBD2. Germline V lookup: CDR1 MDHEN, CDR2 SYDVKM. The CDR3 is 14 residues long. J lost 3 bases, V lost 6 bases, and 7 bases had no gene match.